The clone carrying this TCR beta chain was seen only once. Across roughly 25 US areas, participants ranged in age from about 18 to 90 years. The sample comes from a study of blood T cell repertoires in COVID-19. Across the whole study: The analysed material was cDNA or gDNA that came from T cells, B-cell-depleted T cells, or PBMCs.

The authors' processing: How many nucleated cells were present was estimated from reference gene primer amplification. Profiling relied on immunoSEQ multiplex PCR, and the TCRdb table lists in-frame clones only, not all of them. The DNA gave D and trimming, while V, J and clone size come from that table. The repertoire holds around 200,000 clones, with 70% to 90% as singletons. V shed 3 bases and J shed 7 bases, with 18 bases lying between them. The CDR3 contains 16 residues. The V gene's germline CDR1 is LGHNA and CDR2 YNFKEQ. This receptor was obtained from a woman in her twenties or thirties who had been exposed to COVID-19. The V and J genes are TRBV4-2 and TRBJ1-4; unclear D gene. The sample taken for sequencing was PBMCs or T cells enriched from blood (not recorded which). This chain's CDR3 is CASSQEGSRLGEKLFF. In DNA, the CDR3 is TGTGCCAGCAGCCAGGAGGGTTCCCGGTTGGGTGAAAAACTGTTTTTT.